These T cell receptor beta chains were read from a single sample in a study of blood T cell repertoires in COVID-19. The method was immunoSEQ multiplex PCR; TCRdb's version includes in-frame clones alone and lacks a portion of them. Among 80,000 to 100,000 clones listed, roughly 70% were seen once. The sample taken for sequencing was peripheral blood. These receptors were collected from a man aged 65 to 79 with COVID-19, enrolled during active disease. CDR3s include the opening cysteine and the closing phenylalanine or tryptophan. The D gene is left open where the match is weak.

d_call	j_call	v_call	cdr3_aa	cdr3_nt
TRBD1	TRBJ1-6	TRBV5-4	CASSGTGNSPLHF	TGTGCCAGCAGCGGGACAGGAAATTCACCCCTCCACTTT
.	TRBJ1-5	TRBV24-1	CATGSPNQPQHF	TGTGCCACAGGGAGTCCCAATCAGCCCCAGCATTTT
TRBD2	TRBJ2-2	TRBV9	CASSVGSGGPRTGELFF	TGTGCCAGCAGCGTAGGGTCGGGAGGGCCGAGGACCGGGGAGCTGTTTTTT
.	TRBJ2-7	TRBV7-2	CASSLATRDSAKQYF	TGTGCCAGCAGCTTAGCGACCCGGGACTCAGCAAAGCAGTACTTC
.	TRBJ1-5	TRBV19	CASSSQENQPQHF	TGTGCCAGTAGTAGCCAGGAAAATCAGCCCCAGCATTTT
TRBD2	TRBJ2-4	TRBV28	CASSFPGTSRNIQYF	TGTGCCAGCAGTTTCCCCGGGACTAGCAGAAACATTCAGTACTTC
.	TRBJ2-3	TRBV20-1	CSASRQAVFGDTQYF	TGCAGTGCTAGTAGGCAGGCCGTTTTCGGAGATACGCAGTATTTT
.	TRBJ1-1	TRBV7-2	CASSFSGTEAFF	TGTGCCAGCAGCTTTTCGGGGACTGAAGCTTTCTTT
TRBD1	TRBJ2-7	TRBV5-6	CASSLGDRGRYEQYF	TGTGCCAGCAGCTTGGGGGACAGGGGGCGTTACGAGCAGTACTTC
.	TRBJ2-1	TRBV11-3	CASSTEYNEQFF	TGTGCCAGCAGCACGGAGTACAATGAGCAGTTCTTC
.	TRBJ1-1	TRBV5-1	CASSLQGIAEAFF	TGCGCCAGCAGCTTACAGGGCATTGCTGAAGCTTTCTTT
.	TRBJ1-1	TRBV18	CASSERQLENEAFF	TGTGCCAGCTCAGAAAGACAGTTAGAAAATGAAGCTTTCTTT
.	TRBJ2-7	TRBV18	CASSPSGVRGEQYF	TGTGCCAGCTCACCATCAGGGGTAAGGGGCGAGCAGTACTTC